The next 17 T cell receptor beta chains were all read from a single sample in a study of response to subunit inactivated influenza vaccine. TCRdb re-analysed the RT-PCR reads in MiXCR, keeping a single row per CDR3 protein. The data hold around 530,000 distinct CDR3 sequences, with approximately 12% observed a single time. Sequences were derived from PBMCs from blood, sampled on the day of vaccination. Receptors originate from a man aged 50-60 years who received an inactivated influenza vaccine.

CDR3 sequence reads: CASTPLERGGSFYNEQFF. The DNA for the CDR3 is TGTGCCAGCACCCCCCTGGAACGGGGGGGCAGCTTCTACAATGAGCAGTTCTTC. The chain recombines TRBV12-3 or TRBV12-4 with TRBJ2-1, with 8 positions matching TRBD2. The CDR3 spans 18 residues. V lost 7 bases to trimming and J lost 3 bases; unmatched junction nucleotides: 17.

The J gene is TRBJ2-2, the V gene TRBV12-3 or TRBV12-4, with 13 bases aligning to TRBD2. The CDR3 totals 18 residues. V shed 6 bases, J shed 2 bases, and the junction held 9 bases outside the gene matches. The CDR3 sequence: CASSPGLAGAGNTGELFF. The CDR3 DNA is TGTGCCAGCAGCCCAGGACTAGCGGGGGCCGGAAACACCGGGGAGCTGTTTTTT.

This clonotype was counted a few times. This chain uses TRBV5-1 with TRBJ2-2; D is undetermined. Germline V CDR1 and CDR2: SGHRS, YFSETQ. Trimming cost V 4 bases and J 0 bases, with 13 bases left between them. The CDR3 runs 16 residues. CDR3 nucleotide sequence: TGCGCCAGCAGCCAAGGGTTTTCCACGAACACCGGGGAGCTGTTTTTT. Translating it yields CASSQGFSTNTGELFF.

In this sample, this clonotype turned up a few times. The chain couples TRBV11-2 to TRBJ2-7, with D perhaps assigned TRBD1 or TRBD2 (6 bases each). Deletions cut 3 bases from V and 0 bases from J, with 12 bases between. CDR1 is SGHAT, CDR2 FQNNGV, per germline. This CDR3 has 15 amino acids. The CDR3 DNA reads TGTGCCAGCAGCTTCTGGCGGGACAACTCCTACGAGCAGTACTTC. Its protein product is CASSFWRDNSYEQYF. The whole variable domain, remainder taken from reference TRBV11-2 and TRBJ2-7, is EAGVAQSPRYKIIEKRQSVAFWCNPISGHATLYWYQQILGQGPKLLIQFQNNGVVDDSQLPKDRFSAERLKGVDSTLKIQPAKLEDSAVYLCASSFWRDNSYEQYFGPGTRLTVT.

This clonotype was observed at least ten times. The V and J genes are TRBV7-2 and TRBJ2-7; D unclear. The V end was cut by 2 bases, the J end by 0 bases, with 11 bases between. Germline V gene sequence: CDR1 SGHTA, CDR2 FQGNSA. The CDR3 is 15 residues long. As DNA, the CDR3 is TGTGCCAGCAGCTTAAGTCTTTCCGTCTCCTACGAGCAGTACTTC. This sequence encodes CASSLSLSVSYEQYF.

This clonotype was seen ten or more times. This sequence joins TRBV20-1 and TRBJ1-1; 9 nucleotides line up with TRBD1. J was trimmed by 2 bases and V by 5 bases; bases with no gene match: 6. The CDR3 is 14 amino acids. The germline CDR1 and CDR2 sequences are DFQATT and SNEGSKA (reference sequence). The CDR3 protein is CSACTGGPNTEAFF. The CDR3 DNA is TGCAGTGCTTGCACAGGGGGCCCAAACACTGAAGCTTTCTTT.

This clonotype was recorded many times. Compared with germline, one end of the junction differs, possibly owing to a read error. This chain links TRBV12-3 or TRBV12-4 with TRBJ1-2, with TRBD1 as a possible D gene (5 bases). The CDR3 extends over 11 amino acids. The CDR3 sequence is CASSFRSGLNF. In DNA, the CDR3 is TGTGCCAGCAGTTTTAGGTCGGGACTTAACTTC.

The V call is TRBV20-1, the J call TRBJ2-3; D ambiguous. The CDR3 is made up of 14 amino acids. V shed 1 base and J shed 0 bases, with 8 bases lying between them. Looked up from germline, CDR1 is DFQATT and CDR2 is SNEGSKA (reference sequence). The chain's CDR3 is CSARVGVSTDTQYF. Here the CDR3 DNA reads TGCAGTGCTAGAGTTGGGGTTAGCACAGATACGCAGTATTTT.

Only a few counts were recorded for this clonotype. J is TRBJ2-1 and V is TRBV20-1, with D perhaps matching TRBD1 or TRBD2 (5 bases each). This CDR3 has 15 residues. Trimming pared 0 bases from V and 8 bases from J, leaving 17 bases between. Per the germline V gene, CDR1 is DFQATT and CDR2 is SNEGSKA (reference sequence). CDR3 loop: CSARDLSTVRDEQFF. The CDR3 bases are TGCAGTGCTAGAGATCTATCGACAGTGAGGGATGAGCAGTTCTTC.

This clonotype was found a few times. V and J are TRBV5-1 and TRBJ1-2; TRBD1 is a possible D gene (5 bases). CDR1 is SGHRS and CDR2 is YFSETQ in the germline V gene. Trimming removed 3 bases from V and 1 base from J, with 13 bases in between. This CDR3 comprises 15 residues. CDR3 loop: CASSSLGDGNYGYTF. The CDR3 DNA sequence: TGCGCCAGCAGCTCACTGGGGGACGGTAACTATGGCTACACCTTC.

This clonotype was picked up a small number of times. The rearrangement uses TRBV24-1 and TRBJ1-2; TRBD1 matches at 7 bases. This CDR3 has 15 residues. Germline V gene sequence: CDR1 KGHDR, CDR2 SFDVKD. Trimming cost V 4 bases and J 6 bases; bases outside gene matches: 10. CDR3 sequence: CATSDSAGGQDGYTF. CDR3 bases: TGTGCCACCAGTGACTCTGCAGGGGGTCAAGATGGCTACACCTTC.

V gene TRBV2 combines with J gene TRBJ2-5; 8 bases fit TRBD1. The CDR3 is made up of 14 amino acids. The V and J ends lost 6 bases and 6 bases, in that order; junction bases with no gene match: 9. From germline, CDR1 is SNHLY and CDR2 FYNNEI. DNA of the CDR3: TGTGCCAGCAGACTAGACAGGGGTGCGAAGACCCAGTACTTC. Its translation: CASRLDRGAKTQYF.

The sample holds a few counts of this clonotype. V is TRBV20-1 and J is TRBJ1-1; D might be TRBD1 (6 bases). CDR1 is DFQATT and CDR2 is SNEGSKA in the germline V gene (reference sequence). V shed 6 bases and J shed 3 bases, with 11 bases lying between them. This CDR3 comprises 12 residues. CDR3: CSAVWGHTEAFF. Here the CDR3 DNA reads TGCAGTGCCGTGTGGGGGCACACTGAAGCTTTCTTT.

To note about this clonotype: A much larger clone differs by one base, so this may be a read error. The chain employs TRBV29-1 and TRBJ2-2; 7 bases fit TRBD2. Germline V CDR1 and CDR2: SQVTM, ANQGSEA. CDR3 length equals 16 residues. The CDR3: CSVEVRSAGNTRELFF. In DNA form, the CDR3 reads TGCAGCGTTGAGGTGCGCTCAGCGGGGAACACCCGGGAGCTGTTTTTT.

This clonotype occurred a few times. J is TRBJ1-4 and V is TRBV7-2, with D tentatively TRBD1 (5 bases). CDR1 and CDR2 from the germline V gene are SGHTA and FQGNSA. The length of the CDR3 is 15 residues. The germline V and J ends were trimmed by 0 bases and 7 bases, with 12 bases remaining between them. The DNA for the CDR3 is TGTGCCAGCAGCTTAGCGCCAGGGTCGGGTGAAAAACTGTTTTTT. This codes for CASSLAPGSGEKLFF.

The gene calls are TRBV3-1 and TRBJ2-1; D perhaps matches TRBD2 (6 bases). The CDR3 has 15 residues. Germline V gives CDR1 LGHDT, CDR2 YNNKEL (reference sequence). The germline V and J ends were trimmed by 0 bases and 9 bases, with 15 bases remaining between them. The CDR3 region is CASSQDMSPGGEQFF. The CDR3 DNA reads as TGTGCCAGCAGCCAAGACATGTCCCCCGGGGGTGAGCAGTTCTTC.

In this sample, this clonotype turned up a few times. The chain joins TRBV5-1 to TRBJ1-5; tentative D call: TRBD1 (5 bases). The V and J ends lost 0 bases and 8 bases respectively, with 15 bases between them. The germline CDR1 and CDR2 sequences are SGHRS and YFSETQ. The length of the CDR3 is 15 residues. In DNA, the CDR3 is TGCGCCAGCAGCTTGGGGGTCAGGGAGAAGGAGCCCCAGCATTTT. Encoded protein: CASSLGVREKEPQHF.